This T cell receptor beta chain was identified during a study of response to subunit inactivated influenza vaccine. In TCRdb, the RT-PCR reads were re-called with MiXCR into one record per CDR3 protein. The table includes 200,000 to 250,000 distinct CDR3 sequences, 12% detected once. CDR1 is SGHAT, CDR2 FQNNGV, per germline. The V end lost 1 base, the J end lost 11 bases, and 8 bases lay between the germline ends. This CDR3 has 11 residues. Broader study findings: It was suggested by the authors that few new T cells are recruited by each seasonal influenza vaccination.

In the case of this clonotype: Its antigen remains unidentified.

The sequences come from non-naive T cells sorted from PBMCs, collected 14 days before vaccination. The receptor's source is a man aged 45-65 years who received an inactivated influenza vaccine. The J gene is TRBJ1-1, the V gene TRBV11-2; D call uncertain. The CDR3 coding sequence is TGTGCCAGCAGCTTAGGAGCTGCTGCTTTCTTT. Its translation: CASSLGAAAFF.